One and the same sample provided the 11 T cell receptor beta chains below, sequenced in a study of cytomegalovirus exposure and HLA in healthy donors. PCR employed 60 Vbeta and 13 Jbeta primers. TCRdb's table, derived via immunoSEQ multiplex PCR, lists solely in-frame clones and lacks some. Of 200,000 or so clones detected, 82% appear once; the ten largest clones hold approximately 0.098%. Specimen: PBMCs. The source is a boy between 2 and 10 years old in good health and CMV-seronegative.

The V and J genes are TRBV11-3 and TRBJ2-6; D is uncertain. V shed 0 bases and J shed 3 bases, with 18 bases lying between them. The CDR3 has 19 amino acids. In germline, CDR1 is SGHNT, CDR2 YENEEA. The CDR3, as DNA: TGTGCCAGCAGCTTAGATCCCGGCAGGCCGCGCGATGGGGCCAACGTCCTGACTTTC. It specifies CASSLDPGRPRDGANVLTF.

The gene calls are TRBV9 and TRBJ2-2; D gene ambiguous. There are 11 residues in the CDR3. Trimming removed 3 bases from V and 10 bases from J, with 7 bases in between. Germline-derived CDR1 and CDR2 are SGDLS and YYNGEE. The CDR3 sequence is CASSADSELFF. CDR3 in DNA: TGTGCCAGCAGCGCCGACTCGGAGCTGTTTTTT.

The chain carries TRBV7-9 and TRBJ1-2, with 10 bases lining up with TRBD1. From germline, CDR1 is SEHNR and CDR2 FQNEAQ (reference sequence). CDR3 length: 14 residues. With V trimmed by 5 bases and J by 6 bases, 6 bases remained unmatched. The CDR3 DNA reads as TGTGCCAGCAGCCCGACAGGGGGCAAGAATGGCTACACCTTC. The encoded protein is CASSPTGGKNGYTF.

V usage is TRBV2 and J usage is TRBJ2-1; D is unresolved. Trimming took 4 bases from V and 9 from J, leaving 13 bases between them. This CDR3 region has 13 residues. CDR1 and CDR2 (germline): SNHLY, FYNNEI. CDR3: CASSGSGQGEQFF. The CDR3 nucleotides read TGTGCCAGCAGTGGTTCTGGGCAAGGTGAGCAGTTCTTC.

The gene calls are TRBV5-4 and TRBJ2-2; weak D call: TRBD1 (5 bases). Germline values: CDR1 SGHNT, CDR2 YYREEE (reference sequence). Trimming shortened V by 3 bases and J by 5 bases, and 11 bases separated the two germline ends. CDR3 length: 14 amino acids. The CDR3 here is CASSSGYGTGELFF. CDR3 coding DNA: TGTGCCAGCAGCTCAGGGTATGGGACCGGGGAGCTGTTTTTT.

This rearrangement joins TRBV5-4 to TRBJ2-7, with D perhaps TRBD2 (6 bases). This CDR3 contains 14 residues. With 0 bases removed from V and 4 bases from J, the gap between germline ends came to 11 bases. Germline CDR1 SGHNT, CDR2 YYREEE (reference sequence). CDR3 sequence (DNA): TGTGCCAGCAGCTTGGACGCGGGGCCATACGAGCAGTACTTC. Translated: CASSLDAGPYEQYF.

This chain uses TRBV18 with TRBJ1-2, with 10 bases identical to TRBD1. Per the germline V gene, CDR1 is KGHSH and CDR2 is LQKENI. V trimming: 4 bases; J trimming: 0 bases; junction bases outside the gene matches: 11. This CDR3 has 18 amino acids. CDR3 bases: TGTGCCAGCTCACTATCGAACCAAGGACAGGGGGCTAACTATGGCTACACCTTC. Translating it yields CASSLSNQGQGANYGYTF.

The chain uses TRBV18 and TRBJ1-5; no firm D call. V lost 2 bases to trimming and J lost 8 bases, with 13 bases between them. The length of the CDR3 is 14 residues. CDR1 is KGHSH, CDR2 LQKENI, per germline. The DNA for the CDR3 is TGTGCCAGCTCACCAGAGGGAGGTCGAAAGCCCCAGCATTTT. Protein sequence: CASSPEGGRKPQHF.

This clone was seen just once. The chain combines TRBV5-1 with TRBJ2-1, with TRBD2 matching 16 bases. Trimming took 4 bases from V and 8 from J; bases not matched to a gene: 6. There are 16 residues in the CDR3. The germline V gene has CDR1 SGHRS and CDR2 YFSETQ. The CDR3 protein is CASSPGTSGGADEQFF. The CDR3 DNA sequence: TGCGCCAGCAGCCCCGGGACTAGCGGGGGGGCGGATGAGCAGTTCTTC. Full variable domain (outside the CDR3, taken from reference TRBV5-1 and TRBJ2-1): KAGVTQTPRYLIKTRGQQVTLSCSPISGHRSVSWYQQTPGQGLQFLFEYFSETQRNKGNFPGRFSGRQFSNSRSEMNVSTLELGDSALYLCASSPGTSGGADEQFFGPGTRLTVL.

The chain uses TRBV11-2 and TRBJ1-2; D uncertain. V was clipped by 0 bases and J by 5 bases, with 13 bases between them. CDR1 and CDR2 (germline): SGHAT, FQNNGV. The CDR3 length is 15 residues. Here the CDR3 DNA reads TGTGCCAGCAGCTTAGATCGGGGAGGAATTTATGGCTACACCTTC. It translates to CASSLDRGGIYGYTF.

The chain has TRBV5-5 and TRBJ1-3; D remains ambiguous. Looked up from germline, CDR1 is SGHKS and CDR2 is YYEKEE (reference sequence). The V end was cut by 2 bases, the J end by 0 bases, with 6 bases between. This CDR3 contains 14 residues. The DNA for the CDR3 is TGTGCCAGCAGCTTTCCCGGCTCTGGAAACACCATATATTTT. Protein product: CASSFPGSGNTIYF.